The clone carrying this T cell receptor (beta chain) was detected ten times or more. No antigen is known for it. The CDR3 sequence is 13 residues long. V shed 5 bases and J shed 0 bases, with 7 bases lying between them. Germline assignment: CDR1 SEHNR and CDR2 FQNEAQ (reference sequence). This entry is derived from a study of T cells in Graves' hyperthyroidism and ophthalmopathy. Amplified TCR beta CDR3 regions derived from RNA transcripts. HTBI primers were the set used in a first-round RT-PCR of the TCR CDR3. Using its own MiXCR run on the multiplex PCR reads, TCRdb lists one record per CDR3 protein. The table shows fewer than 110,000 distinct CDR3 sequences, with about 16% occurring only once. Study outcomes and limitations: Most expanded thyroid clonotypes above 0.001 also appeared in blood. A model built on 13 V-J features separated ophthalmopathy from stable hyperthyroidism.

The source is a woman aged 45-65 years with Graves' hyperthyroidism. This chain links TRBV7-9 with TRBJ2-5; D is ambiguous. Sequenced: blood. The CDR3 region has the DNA TGTGCCAGCAGCCCTGAGTACCAAGAGACCCAGTACTTC. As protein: CASSPEYQETQYF.